These 32 T cell receptor beta chains came from one sample sequenced in a study of cytotoxic CD8 clonotypes in ibrutinib-treated CLL (dated by TCRdb to the early 2020s). Taken with the paper, the label for time point translates to: progressive disease on ibrutinib. Library preparation was by the immunoSEQ multiplex PCR assay. In its TCRdb copy, this immuneACCESS table keeps in-frame sequences only and misses some clones. Where compared with another copy, unresolved V genes explain less than half of these, and the others have no known cause. This sample is represented by around 77,000 clones; 70% to 90% of them were singletons. The ten top clones hold about 8% of the sample. Source: PBMCs, taken at disease progression, from a patient treated with ibrutinib. These receptors were collected from a human donor with chronic lymphocytic leukemia.

On this clone: Additional DNA sequences in this sample encode the identical CDR3. The V gene is TRBV5-1, the J gene TRBJ2-7; D remains unclear. Germline V gene data show CDR1 as SGHRS and CDR2 as YFSETQ. There are 11 residues in the CDR3. With 0 bases removed from V and 7 bases from J, the gap between germline ends came to 5 bases. The CDR3 here is CASSLDYEQYF. CDR3 sequence (DNA): TGCGCCAGCAGCTTGGACTATGAGCAGTACTTC.

The rearrangement joins TRBV6-5 to TRBJ2-7; possible D gene TRBD1, 5 bases. The length of the CDR3 is 13 residues. Germline assignment: CDR1 MNHEY and CDR2 SVGAGI. V lost 2 bases, J lost 4 bases, and 9 bases lay in between. In nucleotides, the CDR3 is TGTGCCAGCAGTTACGGGGCCGGGTACGAGCAGTACTTC. Its translation is CASSYGAGYEQYF.

The rearrangement uses TRBV9 and TRBJ1-1; D is perhaps TRBD1 (5 bases). This CDR3 region has 13 residues. CDR1 is SGDLS and CDR2 is YYNGEE in the germline V gene. Trimming pared 3 bases from V and 11 bases from J, leaving 17 bases between. The CDR3 loop is CASSAGTGSAAFF. For the CDR3, the DNA is TGTGCCAGCAGCGCCGGGACCGGGAGTGCGGCTTTCTTT.

The V and J genes are TRBV10-3 and TRBJ2-3; perhaps TRBD2 as D (6 bases). This CDR3 is 17 amino acids long. Germline V CDR1 and CDR2: ENHRY, SYGVKD. V was clipped by 7 bases and J by 0 bases, with 20 bases between them. CDR3 loop: CAIKQARLAKSTDTQYF. The DNA of the CDR3 is TGTGCCATCAAGCAAGCTCGTCTAGCGAAGAGCACAGATACGCAGTATTTT.

V gene TRBV13 combines with J gene TRBJ2-3, with no clear D. Trimming cost V 3 bases and J 3 bases, with 13 bases left between them. This CDR3 is built from 15 residues. In germline, CDR1 is PRHDT, CDR2 FYEKMQ (reference sequence). The CDR3 loop is CASSFTARLTDTQYF. CDR3 DNA: TGTGCCAGCAGCTTCACCGCCCGCCTAACAGATACGCAGTATTTT.

J is TRBJ2-3 and V is TRBV4-2; 10 bases are shared with TRBD2. Per germline, CDR1 LGHNA and CDR2 YNFKEQ. The CDR3 runs to 16 residues. Losses at the gene ends were 4 bases for V and 6 bases for J; bases not matched to a gene: 10. The CDR3 sequence is CASSPESGRGHDTQYF. For the CDR3, the DNA is TGTGCCAGCAGCCCCGAGAGCGGGAGGGGACACGATACGCAGTATTTT.

The V call is TRBV6-5, the J call TRBJ1-1, with D unclear. The CDR3 consists of 12 residues. The V end lost 5 bases, the J end lost 7 bases, and 11 bases lay between the germline ends. Germline V gene sequence: CDR1 MNHEY, CDR2 SVGAGI. The CDR3 reads CASSAFGNEAFF. Written as DNA, the CDR3 is TGTGCCAGCAGTGCATTCGGGAATGAAGCTTTCTTT.

The chain recombines TRBV27 with TRBJ1-2; D is possibly TRBD1 (5 bases). Germline CDR1 MNHEY, CDR2 SMNVEV (reference sequence). Deletions cut 2 bases from V and 5 bases from J, with 15 bases between. This CDR3 spans 15 amino acids. CDR3 region: CASSLQGRAWYGYTF. The CDR3 nucleotides are TGTGCCAGCAGTTTACAAGGCAGGGCGTGGTATGGCTACACCTTC.

The chain links TRBV18 to TRBJ1-3; the match to TRBD1 covers 7 bases. Germline CDR1 and CDR2: KGHSH and LQKENI. The V segment lost 3 bases and the J segment 8 bases; nucleotides outside the gene matches: 13. The CDR3 contains 16 residues. The CDR3 here is CASSPLDRAISDTIYF. The CDR3 DNA is TGTGCCAGCTCACCGCTTGACAGGGCCATATCGGACACCATATATTTT.

The chain carries TRBV18 and TRBJ1-2, with no clear D. The germline V gene has CDR1 KGHSH and CDR2 LQKENI. With 5 bases removed from V and 0 bases from J, the gap between germline ends came to 7 bases. The CDR3 covers 13 residues. The DNA for the CDR3 is TGTGCCAGCTCAGAGAGGCCTAACTATGGCTACACCTTC. Protein: CASSERPNYGYTF.

The chain couples TRBV4-1 to TRBJ2-7; 7 bases map to TRBD2. CDR3 length: 17 residues. V gave up 5 bases and J gave up 3 bases; unmatched junction bases: 16. Per germline, CDR1 MGHRA and CDR2 YSYEKL. CDR3 amino acids: CASSKWPLAGAFYEQYF. The CDR3 nucleotides read TGCGCCAGCAGCAAATGGCCCTTGGCGGGAGCGTTCTACGAGCAGTACTTC.

The chain couples TRBV28 to TRBJ2-1, with 10 bases lining up with TRBD2. Germline trimming cut 2 bases from V and 2 bases from J; bases unmatched to any gene: 12. The CDR3 spans 19 residues. Germline CDR1 MDHEN, CDR2 SYDVKM. The CDR3 is CASSLLLRVGLAAYNEQFF. The CDR3 nucleotides are TGTGCCAGCAGTTTACTCCTTCGGGTAGGACTAGCGGCCTACAATGAGCAGTTCTTC. The full variable domain, its missing parts supplied by reference TRBV28 and TRBJ2-1, is DVKVTQSSRYLVKRTGEKVFLECVQDMDHENMFWYRQDPGLGLRLIYFSYDVKMKEKGDIPEGYSVSREKKERFSLILESASTNQTSMYLCASSLLLRVGLAAYNEQFFGPGTRLTVL.

DNA of the CDR3: TGCGCCAGCAGCCTGACAGGGCGAAGGGAAGAAAAACTGTTTTTT. As protein: CASSLTGRREEKLFF. V is TRBV5-1 and J is TRBJ1-4; 7 nucleotides agree with TRBD1. The CDR3 has 15 amino acids. Germline CDR1 is SGHRS and CDR2 is YFSETQ. V shed 4 bases and J 8 bases; nucleotides not matched to a gene: 11. Using reference TRBV5-1 and TRBJ1-4 for the parts outside the CDR3, the full variable domain is KAGVTQTPRYLIKTRGQQVTLSCSPISGHRSVSWYQQTPGQGLQFLFEYFSETQRNKGNFPGRFSGRQFSNSRSEMNVSTLELGDSALYLCASSLTGRREEKLFFGSGTQLSVL.

J is TRBJ2-3 and V is TRBV5-1; D is perhaps TRBD2 (5 bases). The ends were cut back, 4 bases at V and 3 bases at J, with 15 bases in the middle. The CDR3 is 15 amino acids. Looked up from germline, CDR1 is SGHRS and CDR2 is YFSETQ. CDR3 in amino acids: CASSPSYAGTDTQYF. Here the CDR3 DNA reads TGCGCCAGCAGCCCTAGCTACGCTGGAACAGATACGCAGTATTTT.

The rearrangement joins TRBV27 to TRBJ1-5; 9 nucleotides agree with TRBD1. The CDR3 totals 17 residues. The J segment lost 2 bases and the V segment lost 5 bases, leaving 10 bases of the junction unmatched. CDR1 and CDR2 from the germline V gene are MNHEY and SMNVEV (reference sequence). The CDR3 nucleotides read TGTGCCAGCAGTGCCACGACAGGGGGTGGGGGCAATCAGCCCCAGCATTTT. Translating it yields CASSATTGGGGNQPQHF.

The J gene is TRBJ1-5, the V gene TRBV5-1; TRBD1 is a possible D gene (5 bases). Germline V gene lookup returns CDR1 SGHRS and CDR2 YFSETQ. CDR3 size: 15 residues. V lost 1 base and J 5 bases, leaving 13 bases between the germline ends. CDR3 sequence (DNA): TGCGCCAGCAGCTTGTTCCCCCGAGGGGATCAGCCCCAGCATTTT. As protein: CASSLFPRGDQPQHF.

J is TRBJ2-2 and V is TRBV29-1; perhaps TRBD2 as D (6 bases). From germline, CDR1 is SQVTM and CDR2 ANQGSEA. With 4 bases removed from V and 5 bases from J, the gap between germline ends came to 14 bases. This CDR3 has 14 amino acids. This chain's CDR3 is CSVVAAGGTGELFF. Here the CDR3 DNA reads TGCAGCGTTGTAGCGGCCGGAGGTACCGGGGAGCTGTTTTTT.

The genes are TRBV14 and TRBJ1-4; possible D gene TRBD1, 5 bases. Between the trimmed V and J ends, which lost 4 bases and 3 bases, there was a span of 6 bases. CDR3 length equals 13 residues. The germline CDR1 and CDR2 sequences are SGHDN and FVKESK. CDR3 bases: TGTGCCAGCAGCCGGGGGGCTAATGAAAAACTGTTTTTT. Translation: CASSRGANEKLFF.

This sequence joins TRBV29-1 and TRBJ1-4; TRBD1 matches 8 bases. The ends lost 7 bases at V and 7 bases at J; junction bases unmatched: 8. This CDR3 is 13 amino acids long. Germline CDR1 is SQVTM and CDR2 is ANQGSEA. CDR3 nucleotide sequence: TGCAGCGCAACGGACAGGGTGGTTGAAAAACTGTTTTTT. Its protein product is CSATDRVVEKLFF.

V gene TRBV5-1 combines with J gene TRBJ2-5; the match to TRBD2 covers 8 bases. V lost 5 bases to trimming and J lost 1 base; unmatched junction nucleotides: 4. Germline lookup yields CDR1 SGHRS and CDR2 YFSETQ. The CDR3 length is 14 residues. The CDR3 DNA sequence: TGCGCCAGCAGACTCGGGACTAGCCAAGAGACCCAGTACTTC. Encoded protein: CASRLGTSQETQYF.

The chain links TRBV28 to TRBJ1-2; 11 bases fit TRBD1. Per the germline V gene, CDR1 is MDHEN and CDR2 is SYDVKM. The length of the CDR3 is 15 residues. With 5 bases clipped from V and 6 bases from J, the junction kept 8 bases outside the gene matches. CDR3 sequence reads: CASSHGGTGGNGYTF. CDR3 in DNA: TGTGCCAGCAGTCATGGTGGGACAGGGGGAAATGGCTACACCTTC.

This chain links TRBV5-1 with TRBJ2-3; the D is unclear. The CDR3 is 11 residues long. Trimming took off 5 bases at V and 1 base at J, with 2 bases between the two ends. Germline V gene data show CDR1 as SGHRS and CDR2 as YFSETQ. This CDR3 is CASRGTDTQYF. CDR3 DNA sequence: TGCGCCAGCAGGGGCACAGATACGCAGTATTTT.

The chain has TRBV28 and TRBJ1-2; TRBD1 matches at 11 bases. Looked up from germline, CDR1 is MDHEN and CDR2 is SYDVKM. V was clipped by 4 bases and J by 6 bases; unmatched bases: 4. CDR3 length: 14 residues. DNA of the CDR3: TGTGCCAGCAGTTCGTGGACAGGGGGCAATGGCTACACCTTC. The encoded protein is CASSSWTGGNGYTF.

The chain employs TRBV10-2 and TRBJ2-1; TRBD2 matches 13 bases. This CDR3 region has 16 residues. J lost 4 bases, V lost 4 bases, and 4 bases had no gene match. Germline V gene sequence: CDR1 WSHSY, CDR2 SAAADI. The CDR3 bases are TGCGCCAGCAGTGGGGGGACTAGCGGGACTTACAATGAGCAGTTCTTC. This gives the protein CASSGGTSGTYNEQFF.

This chain uses TRBV19 with TRBJ1-6; 7 bases match TRBD1. Germline-derived CDR1 and CDR2 are LNHDA and SQIVND (reference sequence). V gave up 5 bases and J gave up 6 bases; unmatched junction bases: 7. This CDR3 is 15 amino acids long. The CDR3 loop is CASSPRTGGNSPLHF. The CDR3 DNA sequence: TGTGCCAGTAGTCCACGGACAGGCGGTAATTCACCCCTCCACTTT.

The table lists this clone with a count of one. The chain joins TRBV7-9 to TRBJ1-1; D possibly corresponds to TRBD1 (5 bases). This CDR3 has 15 residues. From germline, CDR1 is SEHNR and CDR2 FQNEAQ (reference sequence). Trimming took 8 bases from V and 0 from J, leaving 16 bases between them. The CDR3 DNA sequence: TGTGCCAGCCAACCAGTGGGGGGGGTGAACACTGAAGCTTTCTTT. It is translated as CASQPVGGVNTEAFF.

The J gene is TRBJ1-4, the V gene TRBV18; 7 bases align to TRBD1. Germline CDR1 KGHSH, CDR2 LQKENI. The CDR3 is 20 residues long. V was pared by 4 bases and J by 0 bases, with 17 bases of the junction left unmatched. CDR3 protein: CASSLMRGQILNATNEKLFF. The CDR3 bases are TGTGCCAGCTCACTCATGCGGGGACAGATACTAAATGCAACTAATGAAAAACTGTTTTTT.

The genes are TRBV20-1 and TRBJ1-1; TRBD1 might be the D (6 bases). V lost 7 bases and J lost 5, with 11 bases in between. Per germline, CDR1 DFQATT and CDR2 SNEGSKA (reference sequence). The CDR3 loop spans 11 amino acids. DNA for the CDR3: TGCAGTGAACAGGGTTGGACTGAAGCTTTCTTT. Translating gives CSEQGWTEAFF.

The chain is built from TRBV19 and TRBJ2-1; 9 positions agree with TRBD1. V lost 6 bases to trimming and J lost 3 bases; unmatched junction nucleotides: 6. This CDR3 spans 15 amino acids. Germline V gives CDR1 LNHDA, CDR2 SQIVND (reference sequence). CDR3 region: CASSQQGARYNEQFF. In DNA, the CDR3 is TGTGCCAGTAGCCAACAGGGGGCCCGCTACAATGAGCAGTTCTTC. Supplemented by reference TRBV19 and TRBJ2-1, the full variable domain reads DGGITQSPKYLFRKEGQNVTLSCEQNLNHDAMYWYRQDPGQGLRLIYYSQIVNDFQKGDIAEGYSVSREKKESFPLTVTSAQKNPTAFYLCASSQQGARYNEQFFGPGTRLTVL.

This sequence joins TRBV28 and TRBJ1-1, with TRBD1 matching 11 bases. Germline assignment: CDR1 MDHEN and CDR2 SYDVKM. This CDR3 contains 14 residues. Unmatched junction bases numbered 6, after V lost 6 bases and J lost 6 bases. CDR3 nucleotides: TGTGCCAGCAGGACGGACAGGGGGCGAGCTGAAGCTTTCTTT. It codes for CASRTDRGRAEAFF.

This clone was observed a single time. This sequence joins TRBV28 and TRBJ1-2; 7 bases align to TRBD1. Germline CDR1 reads MDHEN; CDR2 reads SYDVKM. The V and J ends lost 1 base and 3 bases, in that order; junction bases with no gene match: 2. This CDR3 comprises 14 residues. The CDR3 nucleotides read TGTGCCAGCAGTTTATACGGACAGGACTATGGCTACACCTTC. Translating gives CASSLYGQDYGYTF.

J is TRBJ1-4 and V is TRBV5-1; the D gene is possibly TRBD1 (5 bases). V lost 1 base and J lost 4, with 11 bases in between. This CDR3 has 15 amino acids. Germline CDR1 is SGHRS and CDR2 is YFSETQ. The CDR3 DNA reads TGCGCCAGCAGCTTGAATGCGGGGGGTAATGAAAAACTGTTTTTT. This encodes CASSLNAGGNEKLFF.